Each of the 18 T cell receptor beta chains below was sequenced from the same sample in a study of human thymus T cells. Repertoires were generated with immunoSEQ multiplex PCR, while TCRdb's copy carries only in-frame clones and drops some. The profile shows around 130,000 clones, more than 90% of them singletons. Thymus tissue for the work was resected from patients undergoing corrective heart surgery. The specimen sequenced was thymus tissue. The source is a boy in the first two years of life with a congenital heart defect but otherwise immunologically healthy.

This chain uses TRBV5-4 with TRBJ2-5; no clear D gene. Looked up from germline, CDR1 is SGHNT and CDR2 is YYREEE (reference sequence). The CDR3 is made up of 12 amino acids. Trimming cost V 9 bases and J 5 bases, with 14 bases left between them. CDR3 loop: CANSVETETQYF. The CDR3 DNA reads TGTGCCAACTCGGTCGAGACGGAGACCCAGTACTTC.

The chain joins TRBV19 to TRBJ1-2, with D possibly being TRBD1 (5 bases). The CDR3 is 19 amino acids. Germline lookup yields CDR1 LNHDA and CDR2 SQIVND (reference sequence). Trimming took 4 bases from V and 1 from J, leaving 25 bases between them. As DNA, the CDR3 is TGTGCCAGTAGTAAACCCGAACCAGCAGGGCCGTTAAATAACTATGGCTACACCTTC. This encodes CASSKPEPAGPLNNYGYTF. Full variable domain (remainder filled in from reference TRBV19 and TRBJ1-2): DGGITQSPKYLFRKEGQNVTLSCEQNLNHDAMYWYRQDPGQGLRLIYYSQIVNDFQKGDIAEGYSVSREKKESFPLTVTSAQKNPTAFYLCASSKPEPAGPLNNYGYTFGSGTRLTVV.

This clone was found once. This rearrangement joins TRBV30 to TRBJ1-6; D is uncertain. Trimming removed 0 bases from V and 9 bases from J, with 3 bases in between. This CDR3 is 11 amino acids long. Germline lookup yields CDR1 GTSNPN and CDR2 SVGIG (reference sequence). CDR3 sequence: CAWSVSSPLHF. The CDR3 DNA follows: TGTGCCTGGAGTGTCTCTTCACCCCTCCACTTT. Full variable domain (outside the CDR3, taken from reference TRBV30 and TRBJ1-6): SQTIHQWPATLVQPVGSPLSLECTVEGTSNPNLYWYRQAAGRGLQLLFYSVGIGQISSEVPQNLSASRPQDRQFILSSKKLLLSDSGFYLCAWSVSSPLHFGNGTRLTVT.

V and J are TRBV5-4 and TRBJ2-3; D may be TRBD2 (6 bases). Trimming stripped 4 bases from V and 6 bases from J, with 33 bases between. The CDR3 consists of 20 residues. Germline V lookup: CDR1 SGHNT, CDR2 YYREEE (reference sequence). CDR3 nucleotide sequence: TGTGCCAGCAGCCCCACCGCCGGGACTCAAACGAACACCCCAGCGGATACGCAGTATTTT. Protein product: CASSPTAGTQTNTPADTQYF. The complete variable domain, with remaining parts taken from reference TRBV5-4 and TRBJ2-3, reads ETGVTQSPTHLIKTRGQQVTLRCSSQSGHNTVSWYQQALGQGPQFIFQYYREEENGRGNFPPRFSGLQFPNYSSELNVNALELDDSALYLCASSPTAGTQTNTPADTQYFGPGTRLTVL.

The chain is built from TRBV4-3 and TRBJ1-3; no firm D call. Trimming removed 2 bases at V and 0 bases at J, with 8 bases between. CDR1 and CDR2 (germline): LGHNA, YSLEER. The CDR3 extends over 15 amino acids. This CDR3 reads CASSQRALSGNTIYF. CDR3 coding DNA: TGCGCCAGCAGCCAACGAGCCCTCTCTGGAAACACCATATATTTT.

As DNA, the CDR3 is TGCGCCAGCAGCCACAGTAGCAATCAGCCCCAGCATTTT. Protein product: CASSHSSNQPQHF. The rearrangement links TRBV4-3 to TRBJ1-5; D call uncertain. The CDR3 is made up of 13 amino acids. Germline CDR1 and CDR2: LGHNA and YSLEER. V dropped 3 bases and J dropped 0 bases, with 3 bases sitting between them.

The chain combines TRBV14 with TRBJ2-3; tentative D call: TRBD2 (6 bases). The CDR3 is 13 amino acids. V was cut by 4 bases and J by 3 bases, with 8 bases left in between. Germline loops: CDR1 SGHDN, CDR2 FVKESK. CDR3 DNA: TGTGCCAGCAGCCGTCGGGGGACAGATACGCAGTATTTT. It codes for CASSRRGTDTQYF.

The sample holds one count of this clone. The V and J genes are TRBV5-4 and TRBJ2-7, with D hard to call. The CDR3 is made up of 15 amino acids. The germline gives CDR1 SGHNT, CDR2 YYREEE (reference sequence). V lost 3 bases and J 2 bases, leaving 15 bases between the germline ends. The CDR3 spells CASSSPSNGPYEQYF. CDR3 sequence (DNA): TGTGCCAGCAGCTCCCCGTCCAATGGGCCCTACGAGCAGTACTTC.

This chain joins TRBV2 and TRBJ2-5, with D perhaps matching TRBD2 (6 bases). Germline V lookup: CDR1 SNHLY, CDR2 FYNNEI. V dropped 3 bases and J dropped 5 bases, with 16 bases sitting between them. The CDR3 has 15 amino acids. CDR3 protein: CASSDGAGTGETQYF. The CDR3 DNA sequence: TGTGCCAGCAGTGATGGTGCGGGGACGGGGGAGACCCAGTACTTC.

The V and J genes are TRBV4-3 and TRBJ1-2; D ambiguous. The germline V and J ends were trimmed by 3 bases and 5 bases, with 10 bases remaining between them. This CDR3 has 13 residues. Per germline, CDR1 LGHNA and CDR2 YSLEER. The CDR3: CASSQTDTYGYTF. The CDR3 nucleotides read TGCGCCAGCAGCCAGACTGACACTTATGGCTACACCTTC.

This chain links TRBV6-5 with TRBJ2-1; D possibly matches TRBD1 or TRBD2 (6 bases each). Trimming took 8 bases from V and 8 from J, leaving 19 bases between them. This CDR3 is 14 amino acids long. CDR1 and CDR2 (germline): MNHEY, SVGAGI. The CDR3 is CASGAGGKDDEQFF. The CDR3, as DNA: TGTGCCAGCGGGGCCGGGGGCAAGGACGATGAGCAGTTCTTC.

The chain is built from TRBV28 and TRBJ1-1; D unresolved. In germline, CDR1 is MDHEN, CDR2 SYDVKM. The CDR3 length is 9 residues. CDR3 protein: CRAGTEAFF. DNA of the CDR3: TGTAGGGCGGGCACTGAAGCTTTCTTT.

The CDR3 spells CASSLALATRRNEQFF. The CDR3 coding sequence is TGTGCCAGCAGCTTAGCACTAGCGACCCGGCGAAATGAGCAGTTCTTC. The rearrangement uses TRBV7-9 and TRBJ2-1; 7 bases align to TRBD2. Trimming took 0 bases from V and 7 from J; bases not matched to a gene: 9. The CDR3 loop spans 16 amino acids. Germline CDR1 is SEHNR and CDR2 is FQNEAQ (reference sequence).

The chain couples TRBV4-3 to TRBJ2-5, with D tentatively TRBD2 (5 bases). V gave up 0 bases and J gave up 5 bases, with 13 bases separating them. The CDR3 length is 15 residues. CDR1 is LGHNA, CDR2 YSLEER, per germline. The CDR3 bases are TGCGCCAGCAGCCAAGATGAAGCTAGCCAGGAGACCCAGTACTTC. It translates to CASSQDEASQETQYF.

This clone came up a few times. The J gene is TRBJ1-2, the V gene TRBV19, with D possibly TRBD1 on 5 matching bases. The germline gives CDR1 LNHDA, CDR2 SQIVND (reference sequence). The CDR3 is 16 residues long. Trimming stripped 0 bases from V and 4 bases from J, with 15 bases between. For the CDR3, the DNA is TGTGCCAGTAGTATAGACGGAGGGGTTCAGGGCTATGGCTACACCTTC. Protein: CASSIDGGVQGYGYTF.

The V call is TRBV6-1, the J call TRBJ1-6; 9 bases are a match to TRBD1. The CDR3 loop spans 15 amino acids. Per germline, CDR1 MNHNS and CDR2 SASEGT. Unmatched junction bases numbered 5, after V lost 7 bases and J lost 4 bases. CDR3 sequence (DNA): TGTGCCAGCACGAGACAGGGGGAATATAATTCACCCCTCCACTTT. Translation gives CASTRQGEYNSPLHF.

This clone showed up just a few times. The chain joins TRBV9 to TRBJ1-5; D may be TRBD1 (5 bases). The CDR3 runs to 13 residues. V lost 6 bases and J lost 2, with 9 bases in between. CDR1 and CDR2 from the germline V gene are SGDLS and YYNGEE. CDR3 residues: CASTWGGNQPQHF. CDR3 nucleotides: TGTGCCAGCACATGGGGGGGCAATCAGCCCCAGCATTTT.

The V call is TRBV10-3, the J call TRBJ1-5; possible D gene TRBD1, 6 bases. Germline V gene sequence: CDR1 ENHRY, CDR2 SYGVKD. This CDR3 is built from 13 residues. V was trimmed by 5 bases and J by 5 bases, leaving 10 bases between them. The chain's CDR3 is CAISPGVYQPQHF. The CDR3 DNA is TGTGCCATCAGTCCAGGGGTTTATCAGCCCCAGCATTTT.